This record concerns one T cell receptor beta chain sequence. The CDR3 loop spans 12 amino acids. Trimming shortened V by 8 bases and J by 2 bases, and 8 bases separated the two germline ends. Germline assignment: CDR1 SEHNR and CDR2 FQNEAQ (reference sequence). This sample is drawn from a study of early T cells in non-severe SARS-CoV-2 infection. Study information: Sequenced material consisted of bulk RNA (from unsorted whole blood), and chains were unpaired.

Attached unique molecular identifiers marked individual cDNA molecules. TCRdb reprocessed the 5' RACE reads via MiXCR and lists one record per CDR3 protein. The sample gives 85,000 to 90,000 distinct CDR3 sequences, 14% to 15% of which show up once; less than 0.6% is in the top ten. The J gene is TRBJ2-3, the V gene TRBV7-9, with D possibly matching TRBD1 (5 bases). The TCR originated in an adult who was a healthcare worker with PCR-confirmed SARS-CoV-2 infection or an uninfected control (not recorded which). The specimen sequenced was whole blood. The DNA for the CDR3 is TGTGCCAGCTGGGGCCTCACAGATACGCAGTATTTT. It yields the protein CASWGLTDTQYF.